The 29 T cell receptor beta chains given below trace back to one sample, sequenced in a study of vaccination and CD4 T cells after COVID-19. An Oncomine TCR Beta short-read assay was used to sequence the DNA from cultured CD4+ T cells. TCRdb re-called the PCR reads through MiXCR, storing one row per CDR3 protein. The sample has approximately 15,000 distinct CDR3 sequences, about 60% seen once; the top ten hold 7.4%. Treatment here: approximately nine-day PBMC culture with coronavirus spike peptide pools or control peptides (ViraFEST assay). These receptors lack a known antigen. The sequencing sample was made of CD4+ T cells from blood, cultured in vitro. The source of these receptors is a human donor who had recovered from COVID-19.

The chain has TRBV7-9 and TRBJ2-1; the D gene could be TRBD1 or TRBD2 (5 bases each). Germline lookup yields CDR1 SEHNR and CDR2 FQNEAQ (reference sequence). This CDR3 is 12 amino acids long. Trimming left V 6 bases short and J 8 bases short, with 11 bases between. CDR3 residues: CASRALGDEQFF. The CDR3, as DNA: TGTGCCAGCAGAGCACTAGGGGATGAGCAGTTCTTC.

The chain is built from TRBV6-5 and TRBJ1-2; 11 nucleotides align to TRBD1. Trimming took 0 bases from V and 4 from J; bases not matched to a gene: 7. CDR3 length: 17 amino acids. Germline lookup yields CDR1 MNHEY and CDR2 SVGAGI. In nucleotides, the CDR3 is TGTGCCAGCAGTTACTCATCCGGGACAGGGGGGAGCTATGGCTACACCTTC. It yields the protein CASSYSSGTGGSYGYTF.

The chain carries TRBV28 and TRBJ1-2; TRBD1 matches 11 bases. The CDR3 contains 14 residues. Germline V CDR1 and CDR2: MDHEN, SYDVKM. Germline trimming cut 2 bases from V and 8 bases from J; bases unmatched to any gene: 4. In DNA form, the CDR3 reads TGTGCCAGCAGTTTAGGACAGGGGGCAAGAGGCTACACCTTC. Translated, it gives CASSLGQGARGYTF.

The CDR3 reads CASSLSKTGLNQPQHF. Here the CDR3 DNA reads TGTGCCAGCAGTTTATCTAAAACAGGGCTTAATCAGCCCCAGCATTTT. This chain links TRBV28 with TRBJ1-5; a weak D match, TRBD1 (6 bases). CDR3 length: 16 amino acids. Germline V gene data show CDR1 as MDHEN and CDR2 as SYDVKM. V shed 1 base and J shed 4 bases, with 14 bases lying between them.

The V gene is TRBV10-3, the J gene TRBJ1-5, with TRBD1 as a possible D gene (5 bases). V lost 6 bases and J 0 bases, leaving 9 bases between the germline ends. Germline-derived CDR1 and CDR2 are ENHRY and SYGVKD. This CDR3 comprises 14 residues. CDR3 in amino acids: CAIRDGTSNQPQHF. The CDR3 nucleotides are TGTGCCATCAGAGACGGGACTAGCAATCAGCCCCAGCATTTT.

The gene calls are TRBV12-3 or TRBV12-4 and TRBJ2-5; 8 bases line up with TRBD1. V was pared by 2 bases and J by 5 bases, with 16 bases of the junction left unmatched. The CDR3 totals 18 residues. CDR3 DNA sequence: TGTGCCAGCAGTTTATGGGGGGATGGACAGGGCAAGGAGGAGACCCAGTACTTC. Amino acids: CASSLWGDGQGKEETQYF.

The V gene is TRBV20-1, the J gene TRBJ1-5; 7 bases are shared with TRBD1. Looked up from germline, CDR1 is DFQATT and CDR2 is SNEGSKA (reference sequence). This CDR3 is built from 14 residues. With V trimmed by 5 bases and J by 4 bases, 8 bases remained unmatched. CDR3 loop: CSAPRTGVNQPQHF. CDR3 DNA: TGCAGTGCTCCCCGGACAGGAGTTAATCAGCCCCAGCATTTT.

There are a few counts of this clonotype. The chain uses TRBV24-1 and TRBJ1-5; 9 bases map to TRBD1. The CDR3 is 17 residues long. Germline V gives CDR1 KGHDR, CDR2 SFDVKD. V dropped 2 bases and J dropped 0; count of bases not matched to a gene: 4. The CDR3 sequence: CATSDSGTGPSNQPQHF. CDR3 DNA: TGTGCCACCAGTGATTCGGGGACAGGGCCTAGCAATCAGCCCCAGCATTTT.

V is TRBV6-1 and J is TRBJ1-2; D possibly corresponds to TRBD1 (6 bases). The CDR3 spans 14 residues. Germline lookup yields CDR1 MNHNS and CDR2 SASEGT. Trimming removed 6 bases from V and 2 bases from J, with 13 bases in between. The CDR3: CASRLQGVNYGYTF. CDR3 DNA: TGTGCCAGCAGGCTACAGGGAGTCAACTATGGCTACACCTTC.

The rearrangement uses TRBV15 and TRBJ2-4, with D unresolved. This CDR3 region has 16 residues. V gave up 5 bases and J gave up 0 bases, with 14 bases separating them. Looked up from germline, CDR1 is LNHNV and CDR2 is YYDKDF (reference sequence). This CDR3 reads CATSYRSYEAKNIQYF. The CDR3 nucleotides read TGTGCCACCAGCTACCGCAGCTATGAAGCCAAAAACATTCAGTACTTC.

The rearrangement links TRBV19 to TRBJ2-1, with D uncertain. Germline V lookup: CDR1 LNHDA, CDR2 SQIVND (reference sequence). The V and J ends lost 3 bases and 3 bases respectively, with 6 bases between them. The CDR3 is made up of 13 amino acids. The CDR3 sequence: CASSISSYNEQFF. The CDR3 DNA follows: TGTGCCAGTAGTATTTCTAGCTACAATGAGCAGTTCTTC. The variable domain in full, completed from reference TRBV19 and TRBJ2-1, reads DGGITQSPKYLFRKEGQNVTLSCEQNLNHDAMYWYRQDPGQGLRLIYYSQIVNDFQKGDIAEGYSVSREKKESFPLTVTSAQKNPTAFYLCASSISSYNEQFFGPGTRLTVL.

The chain uses TRBV20-1 and TRBJ2-7, with 11 nucleotides matching TRBD1. This CDR3 is built from 16 residues. Germline assignment: CDR1 DFQATT and CDR2 SNEGSKA (reference sequence). V was pared by 2 bases and J by 2 bases, with 8 bases of the junction left unmatched. The CDR3 DNA sequence: TGCAGTGCTAGAAAGCCTGCGGGACAGGGGGCCTACGAGCAGTACTTC. Its protein product is CSARKPAGQGAYEQYF.

This sequence joins TRBV20-1 and TRBJ1-3, with D unresolved. The CDR3 spans 12 residues. Trimming took off 1 base at V and 7 bases at J, with 8 bases between the two ends. Germline assignment: CDR1 DFQATT and CDR2 SNEGSKA (reference sequence). CDR3 sequence: CSARGPGNTIYF. In nucleotides, the CDR3 is TGCAGTGCTAGAGGCCCCGGGAACACCATATATTTT.

The J gene is TRBJ1-1, the V gene TRBV7-2, with D perhaps matching TRBD1 (6 bases). CDR3 length: 14 residues. Germline assignment: CDR1 SGHTA and CDR2 FQGNSA. V was trimmed by 4 bases and J by 1 base, leaving 10 bases between them. CDR3 sequence (DNA): TGTGCCAGCAGCTATGACAGGAGGAACACTGAAGCTTTCTTT. Residues: CASSYDRRNTEAFF. The full variable domain, with the rest looked up from reference TRBV7-2 and TRBJ1-1, is GAGVSQSPSNKVTEKGKDVELRCDPISGHTALYWYRQSLGQGLEFLIYFQGNSAPDKSGLPSDRFSAERTGGSVSTLTIQRTQQEDSAVYLCASSYDRRNTEAFFGQGTRLTVV.

This chain joins TRBV30 and TRBJ1-1, with 10 bases matching TRBD1. V lost 7 bases and J lost 1; bases outside the gene matches: 9. The CDR3 extends over 15 amino acids. Germline V gene sequence: CDR1 GTSNPN, CDR2 SVGIG (reference sequence). For the CDR3, the DNA is TGTGCCTCCCGACAGGGGGCCAGGAGGAACACTGAAGCTTTCTTT. Translated, it gives CASRQGARRNTEAFF.

CDR3 DNA: TGTGCCAGCAGCCTTGGACTGAGTAATGAGCAGTTCTTC. It codes for CASSLGLSNEQFF. V gene TRBV27 combines with J gene TRBJ2-1; D possibly corresponds to TRBD2 (5 bases). The CDR3 contains 13 residues. Per the germline V gene, CDR1 is MNHEY and CDR2 is SMNVEV (reference sequence). Trimming pared 6 bases from V and 7 bases from J, leaving 13 bases between.

The CDR3 loop reads CAGALGVAAQETQYF. The CDR3, as DNA: TGTGCTGGGGCCCTTGGAGTAGCGGCTCAAGAGACCCAGTACTTC. The chain uses TRBV2 and TRBJ2-5; D possibly corresponds to TRBD2 (6 bases). This CDR3 is 15 amino acids long. Germline assignment: CDR1 SNHLY and CDR2 FYNNEI.

The chain combines TRBV28 with TRBJ2-7, with TRBD1 identical over 10 bases. There are 12 residues in the CDR3. Trimming at V came to 3 bases and at J to 7 bases, leaving 0 bases not matched to a gene. Germline values: CDR1 MDHEN, CDR2 SYDVKM. CDR3 nucleotides: TGTGCCAGCAGTTTGGGACAGGGGGAGCAGTACTTC. This encodes CASSLGQGEQYF.

The chain carries TRBV2 and TRBJ1-5; D might be TRBD1 (6 bases). CDR1 is SNHLY and CDR2 is FYNNEI in the germline V gene. V lost 6 bases and J 4 bases, leaving 10 bases between the germline ends. This CDR3 spans 13 amino acids. The CDR3 is CASRVQGNQPQHF. The DNA of the CDR3 is TGTGCCAGCAGGGTACAGGGAAATCAGCCCCAGCATTTT.

V usage is TRBV20-1 and J usage is TRBJ2-7; tentatively, D is TRBD2 (5 bases). The ends were cut back, 5 bases at V and 4 bases at J, with 12 bases in the middle. Per the germline V gene, CDR1 is DFQATT and CDR2 is SNEGSKA (reference sequence). There are 12 residues in the CDR3. This CDR3 is CSAGVEGYEQYF. CDR3 in DNA: TGCAGTGCTGGAGTCGAGGGTTACGAGCAGTACTTC.

V gene TRBV7-9 combines with J gene TRBJ1-2; 10 bases fit TRBD1. Trimming took 6 bases from V and 6 from J; bases not matched to a gene: 4. The CDR3 has 13 amino acids. From germline, CDR1 is SEHNR and CDR2 FQNEAQ (reference sequence). CDR3 DNA: TGTGCCAGCAGTCTTGGACAGGGGGATGGCTACACCTTC. Protein sequence: CASSLGQGDGYTF.

The table lists this clonotype with a few counts. The V gene is TRBV5-4, the J gene TRBJ1-2, with 9 bases matching TRBD1. With 4 bases clipped from V and 4 bases from J, the junction kept 8 bases outside the gene matches. The CDR3 extends over 15 amino acids. The V gene's germline CDR1 is SGHNT and CDR2 YYREEE (reference sequence). In DNA, the CDR3 is TGTGCCAGCAGCATACCGGGACAGGGCTTCTATGGCTACACCTTC. Translating gives CASSIPGQGFYGYTF.

The V gene is TRBV2, the J gene TRBJ2-4, with D unclear. Trimming stripped 3 bases from V and 0 bases from J, with 6 bases between. This CDR3 region has 14 residues. Germline assignment: CDR1 SNHLY and CDR2 FYNNEI. CDR3 bases: TGTGCCAGCAGTGAGGGATTAGCCAAAAACATTCAGTACTTC. Protein sequence: CASSEGLAKNIQYF.

This chain connects TRBV7-9 to TRBJ1-1; perhaps TRBD1 as D (5 bases). CDR1 is SEHNR and CDR2 is FQNEAQ in the germline V gene (reference sequence). This CDR3 has 15 residues. Trimming cost V 6 bases and J 4 bases, with 18 bases left between them. CDR3 protein: CASSSTGQVGTEAFF. The CDR3 DNA follows: TGTGCCAGCAGTTCAACGGGGCAGGTTGGCACTGAAGCTTTCTTT. Variable domain in full (rest from reference TRBV7-9 and TRBJ1-1): DTGVSQNPRHKITKRGQNVTFRCDPISEHNRLYWYRQTLGQGPEFLTYFQNEAQLEKSRLLSDRFSAERPKGSFSTLEIQRTEQGDSAMYLCASSSTGQVGTEAFFGQGTRLTVV.

This clonotype was detected only a few times. The J gene is TRBJ2-7, the V gene TRBV11-2, with 10 bases that match TRBD2. V lost 6 bases to trimming and J lost 2 bases; unmatched junction nucleotides: 10. The CDR3 length is 16 residues. Germline CDR1 and CDR2: SGHAT and FQNNGV. The CDR3 region has the DNA TGTGCCAGCAGATCCCCTCGGACTAGCGGTCCCTACGAGCAGTACTTC. Translated: CASRSPRTSGPYEQYF.

This clonotype was picked up a small number of times. The V call is TRBV7-8, the J call TRBJ1-5; no definite D call. The CDR3 runs to 16 residues. V was trimmed by 1 base and J by 4 bases, leaving 14 bases between them. Germline values: CDR1 SGHVS, CDR2 FQNEAQ. The CDR3, as DNA: TGTGCCAGCAGCTTAGACAACGGGTTTAGGAATCAGCCCCAGCATTTT. Translated, it gives CASSLDNGFRNQPQHF.

J is TRBJ2-4 and V is TRBV7-9; D is uncertain. The CDR3 loop spans 15 amino acids. V was shortened by 5 bases and J by 0 bases, with 11 bases between the two germline ends. Germline loops: CDR1 SEHNR, CDR2 FQNEAQ (reference sequence). The CDR3 DNA reads TGTGCCAGCAGCCCGAAATCAATAGCCAAAAACATTCAGTACTTC. Translation: CASSPKSIAKNIQYF.

This clonotype was seen once. The chain couples TRBV11-3 to TRBJ1-6; D possibly corresponds to TRBD1 (5 bases). With 3 bases removed from V and 10 bases from J, the gap between germline ends came to 13 bases. The CDR3 extends over 14 amino acids. The germline CDR1 and CDR2 sequences are SGHNT and YENEEA. CDR3 DNA: TGTGCCAGCAGCTTTCTGGGACCACGGTCACCCCTCCACTTT. It translates to CASSFLGPRSPLHF.

The sample holds a few counts of this clonotype. The chain has TRBV2 and TRBJ2-3, with TRBD1 matching 10 bases. V lost 10 bases, J lost 4 bases, and 11 bases stayed unmatched. The CDR3 has 15 residues. From germline, CDR1 is SNHLY and CDR2 FYNNEI. In nucleotides, the CDR3 is TGTGCCACCCGGGACAGGGGATTTTTGTCAGATACGCAGTATTTT. Its translation is CATRDRGFLSDTQYF.